The present T cell receptor (beta chain) was sequenced within a study of yellow fever vaccine responses in identical twins (dated by TCRdb to the late 2010s). With respect to the entire study: In the study, vaccine-responding T cell clones were precisely tracked in identical twins. Overall study outcomes, separate from this receptor: According to the authors, the vaccine-induced T cell response in identical twins seemed to be partly convergent and partly specific to each individual.

V is clipped by 3 bases and J by 0 bases, and the sequence between their germline boundaries is 13 bases long. The CDR3, cysteine through phenylalanine, is 16 amino acids long. The sequence is cut down to CDR3 DNA, 48 bases in frame from base 1. CDR1 and CDR2 were assigned from the germline V gene (reference sequence) as SGHKS and YYEKEE. Of note for this clonotype: The antigen this receptor binds is unknown. No base quality values were provided; no much bigger clone lies one nucleotide off.

Libraries were prepared through RT-PCR. Sequencing relied on an Illumina HiSeq 2500. TCRdb handled the public reads itself, with Q25 trimming in fastp and clone calling in MiXCR, and kept productive beta chains. Entries that share a CDR3 protein sequence are merged under the most common genes and DNA. The sample has approximately 13,000 distinct CDR3 sequences on record, 84% of them singletons. In total, the top ten clones hold around 1.7% of the sample. The clonotype originates from a woman aged 18-30 years who received the yellow fever vaccine. Donor details come from another sample of the same person, matched by shared clones. Here the chain combines TRBV5-5 and TRBJ2-1, with the D segment possibly TRBD1 or TRBD2, each aligning over 7 bases. The material was T cells from blood (PBMCs), unsorted or a sorted subset (not recorded which), obtained before or after yellow fever vaccination (not recorded which). In nucleotide form, the sequence is TGTGCCAGCAGCTCCCAGGGGGGGAGCTCCTACAATGAGCAGTTCTTC. Translation gives CASSSQGGSSYNEQFF.